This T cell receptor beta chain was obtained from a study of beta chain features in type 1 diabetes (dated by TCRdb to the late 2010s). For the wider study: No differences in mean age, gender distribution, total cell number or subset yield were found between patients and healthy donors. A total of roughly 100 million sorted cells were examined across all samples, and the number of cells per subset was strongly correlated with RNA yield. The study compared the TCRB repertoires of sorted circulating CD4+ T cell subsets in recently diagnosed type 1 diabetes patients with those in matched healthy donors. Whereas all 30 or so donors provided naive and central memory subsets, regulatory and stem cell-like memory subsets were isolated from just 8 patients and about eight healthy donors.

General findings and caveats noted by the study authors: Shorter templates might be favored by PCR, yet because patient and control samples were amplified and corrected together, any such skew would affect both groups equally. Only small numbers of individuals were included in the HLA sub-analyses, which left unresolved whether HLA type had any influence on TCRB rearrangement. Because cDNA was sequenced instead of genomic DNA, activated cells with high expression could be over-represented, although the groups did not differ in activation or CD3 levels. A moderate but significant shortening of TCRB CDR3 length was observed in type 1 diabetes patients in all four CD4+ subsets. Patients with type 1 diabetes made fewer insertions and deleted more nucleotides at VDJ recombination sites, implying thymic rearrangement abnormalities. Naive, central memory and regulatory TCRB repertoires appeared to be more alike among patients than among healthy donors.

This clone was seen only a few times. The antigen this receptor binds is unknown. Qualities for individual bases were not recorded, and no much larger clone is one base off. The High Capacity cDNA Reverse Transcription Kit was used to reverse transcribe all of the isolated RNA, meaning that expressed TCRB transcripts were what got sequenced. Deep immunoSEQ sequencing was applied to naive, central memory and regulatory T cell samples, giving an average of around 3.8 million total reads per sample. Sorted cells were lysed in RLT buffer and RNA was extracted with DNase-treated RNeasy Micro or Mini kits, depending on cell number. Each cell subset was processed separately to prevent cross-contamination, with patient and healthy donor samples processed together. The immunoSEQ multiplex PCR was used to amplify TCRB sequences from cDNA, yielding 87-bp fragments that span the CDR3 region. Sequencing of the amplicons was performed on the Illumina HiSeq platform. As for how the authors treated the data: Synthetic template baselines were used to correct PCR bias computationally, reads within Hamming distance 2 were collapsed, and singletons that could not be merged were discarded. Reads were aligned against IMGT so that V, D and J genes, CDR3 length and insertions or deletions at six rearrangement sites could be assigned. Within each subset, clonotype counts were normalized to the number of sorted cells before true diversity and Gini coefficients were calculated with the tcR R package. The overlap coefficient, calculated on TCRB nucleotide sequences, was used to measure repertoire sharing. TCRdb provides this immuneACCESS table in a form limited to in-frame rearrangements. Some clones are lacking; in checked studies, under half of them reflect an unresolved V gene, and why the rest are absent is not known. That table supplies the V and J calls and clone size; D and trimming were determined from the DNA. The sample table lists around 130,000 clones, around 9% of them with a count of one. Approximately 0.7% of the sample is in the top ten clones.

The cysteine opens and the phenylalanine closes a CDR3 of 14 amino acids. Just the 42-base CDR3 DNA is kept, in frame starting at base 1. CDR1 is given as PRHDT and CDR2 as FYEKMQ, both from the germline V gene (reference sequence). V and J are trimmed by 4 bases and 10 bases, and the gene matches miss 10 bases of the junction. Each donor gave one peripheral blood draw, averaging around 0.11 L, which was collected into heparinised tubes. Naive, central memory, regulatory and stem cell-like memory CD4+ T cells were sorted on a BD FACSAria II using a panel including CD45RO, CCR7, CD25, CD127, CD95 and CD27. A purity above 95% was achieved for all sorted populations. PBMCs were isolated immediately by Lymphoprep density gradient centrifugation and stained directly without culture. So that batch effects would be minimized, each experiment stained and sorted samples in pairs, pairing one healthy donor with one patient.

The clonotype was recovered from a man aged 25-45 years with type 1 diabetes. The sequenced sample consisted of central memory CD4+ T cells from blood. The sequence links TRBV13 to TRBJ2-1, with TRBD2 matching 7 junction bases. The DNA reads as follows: TGTGCCAGCAGCTCCTTGGGACTAATTGGGGAGCAGTTCTTC. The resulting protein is CASSSLGLIGEQFF.